The next 5 T cell receptor beta chains were all read from a single sample in a study of persistence of HIV-infected CD4 T cells. Their antigens are not known. An overlapping HIV-1 Gag peptide pool stimulated these cells at 0.75 to 1 ug/peptide/mL. CD40L/CD69 double-negative CD45RO-high memory CD4+ T cells were collected. This was the immunoSEQ version 4 assay in survey mode. Sequencing was performed with immunoSEQ multiplex PCR; in TCRdb, only in-frame clones are kept and a portion is missing. The data contain some 37,000 clones, approximately 78% of them seen just once; the ten biggest clones take up almost 1%. This sample comprised cultured CD4+ T cells from PBMCs, obtained from a patient who received antiretroviral therapy. These TCRs come from an adult with HIV. The donor label of this sample is uncertain.

The chain is built from TRBV6-5 and TRBJ1-5; 8 nucleotides align to TRBD1. Trimming removed 8 bases from V and 3 bases from J; junction bases left unmatched: 6. CDR1 MNHEY and CDR2 SVGAGI come from the germline V gene. The CDR3 is 14 residues long. CDR3 DNA: TGTGCCAGCGCCCAGGGGGCCTCCAATCAGCCCCAGCATTTT. Its protein is CASAQGASNQPQHF.

The chain is built from TRBV6-5 and TRBJ1-5; 7 bases line up with TRBD1. J lost 6 bases, V lost 7 bases, and 6 bases had no gene match. CDR1 MNHEY and CDR2 SVGAGI come from the germline V gene. The CDR3 is 13 residues long. DNA of the CDR3: TGTGCCAGCACCTTCGGACAGGCTCAGCCCCAGCATTTT. As protein: CASTFGQAQPQHF.

The V call is TRBV10-3, the J call TRBJ1-5; D gene unclear. The ends were cut back, 6 bases at V and 2 bases at J, with 8 bases in the middle. The V gene's germline CDR1 is ENHRY and CDR2 SYGVKD. The CDR3 consists of 13 residues. CDR3 coding DNA: TGTGCCATCAGCTCGGCAGGCAATCAGCCCCAGCATTTT. Protein sequence: CAISSAGNQPQHF.

This rearrangement joins TRBV7-9 to TRBJ2-2, with 7 bases matching TRBD1. V lost 6 bases and J lost 6; bases outside the gene matches: 10. The germline CDR1 and CDR2 sequences are SEHNR and FQNEAQ (reference sequence). The CDR3 is 15 amino acids. This CDR3 reads CASSSVTGIPGELFF. The CDR3 bases are TGTGCCAGCAGTTCCGTGACAGGGATTCCCGGGGAGCTGTTTTTT.

This clone was seen just once. V usage is TRBV10-3 and J usage is TRBJ2-4; unclear D gene. CDR1 ENHRY and CDR2 SYGVKD come from the germline V gene. CDR3 size: 13 residues. V was cut by 6 bases and J by 2 bases, with 8 bases left in between. CDR3 sequence (DNA): TGTGCCATCAGAGACTTGTCCAAAAACATTCAGTACTTC. Protein sequence: CAIRDLSKNIQYF.